Listed below are T cell receptor beta chains from one sample, sequenced in a study of T cells in Graves' hyperthyroidism and ophthalmopathy. MiXCR, run by TCRdb on the multiplex PCR reads, gives a single entry per CDR3 protein. The sample records hundreds of thousands of distinct CDR3 sequences, 20% to 25% being singletons. Sequenced sample: blood. The receptors were gathered from a young man with Graves' ophthalmopathy. CDR3s include the opening cysteine and the closing phenylalanine or tryptophan. D genes are given only for firm matches. For some rows the clone size is stated as once, few or many, or as a class when expanded; others skip it.

J,V,D,size,CDR3,DNA
TRBJ1-2,TRBV29-1,-,-,CSVDGTPGPNYGYTF,TGCAGCGTCGACGGGACACCAGGGCCCAACTATGGCTACACCTTC
TRBJ1-6,TRBV6-1,TRBD1,few,CTSSEGPAGGNSPLHF,TGTACCAGCAGTGAGGGACCTGCAGGGGGCAATTCACCCCTCCACTTT
TRBJ1-1,TRBV12-3/TRBV12-4,-,many,CASAGGRPNTEAFF,TGTGCCAGCGCCGGGGGACGGCCGAACACTGAAGCTTTCTTT
TRBJ2-1,TRBV20-1,-,few,CNASPAGLDNNEQFF,TGCAATGCTAGTCCCGCGGGGCTAGATAACAATGAGCAGTTCTTC
TRBJ2-6,TRBV11-3,-,-,CASSPLPGQDFSGANVLTF,TGTGCCAGCAGCCCCCTACCGGGACAAGACTTCTCTGGGGCCAACGTCCTGACTTTC
TRBJ2-7,TRBV14,TRBD1,few,CASSQEGTGDYEQYF,TGTGCCAGCAGCCAAGAAGGGACAGGGGACTACGAGCAGTACTTC
TRBJ1-2,TRBV7-6,TRBD1,-,CASSLFRPGQGLYGYTF,TGTGCCAGCAGCCTTTTTCGACCGGGACAGGGGCTCTACGGCTACACCTTC
TRBJ2-1,TRBV4-1,TRBD2,few,CASSQAEGLAGYNEQFF,TGCGCCAGCAGCCAAGCAGAAGGACTAGCGGGGTACAATGAGCAGTTCTTC
TRBJ2-6,TRBV4-2,-,many,CASSQDLGSGANVLTF,TGTGCCAGCAGCCAAGATCTGGGGTCTGGGGCCAACGTCCTGACTTTC
TRBJ1-2,TRBV30,TRBD1,few,CASTSTGLLWYTF,TGTGCCTCCACCTCGACAGGGCTGCTCTGGTACACCTTC
TRBJ1-6,TRBV6-1,-,few,CASSTDRNSPLHF,TGTGCCAGCAGCACAGACAGAAATTCACCCCTCCACTTT
TRBJ1-6,TRBV28,-,-,CASSSGTYNSPLHF,TGTGCCAGCAGTTCCGGGACCTATAATTCACCCCTCCACTTT
TRBJ2-7,TRBV3-1,TRBD2,many,CASTLDGTSGYEQYF,TGTGCCAGCACCCTAGACGGGACTAGCGGGTACGAGCAGTACTTC
TRBJ2-2,TRBV15,TRBD2,-,CATSRGTSVETGELFF,TGTGCCACCAGCAGAGGGACTAGCGTTGAAACCGGGGAGCTGTTTTTT
TRBJ2-7,TRBV5-1,TRBD1,-,CASSYTRQGQSRTYEQYF,TGCGCCAGCAGCTACACCCGACAGGGACAATCCCGAACCTACGAGCAGTACTTC
TRBJ1-4,TRBV28,TRBD1,-,CATDRARYEKLFF,TGTGCCACGGACAGGGCGAGGTATGAAAAACTGTTTTTT
TRBJ1-2,TRBV28,-,many,CASSLVPGVRTGYTF,TGTGCCAGCAGTTTAGTCCCGGGAGTCAGAACTGGCTACACCTTC
TRBJ1-2,TRBV28,-,many,CASSPPAGYGYTF,TGTGCCAGCAGTCCCCCCGCCGGCTATGGCTACACCTTC
TRBJ1-5,TRBV30,TRBD1,many,CAWSGGQLYQPQHF,TGTGCCTGGAGTGGGGGACAGCTCTATCAGCCCCAGCATTTT
TRBJ2-4,TRBV28,TRBD1,many,CASSTGTAIQYF,TGTGCCAGCAGTACCGGGACAGCCATTCAGTACTTC
TRBJ2-2,TRBV12-3/TRBV12-4,-,-,CASSPRAGGELFF,TGTGCCAGCAGTCCAAGAGCGGGCGGGGAGCTGTTTTTT
TRBJ2-7,TRBV5-1,TRBD1,-,CASSSSGTGLNEQYF,TGCGCCAGCAGCTCTTCCGGGACAGGGTTGAACGAGCAGTACTTC
TRBJ2-7,TRBV3-1,-,many,CASSQVDHEQYF,TGTGCCAGCAGCCAAGTGGATCACGAGCAGTACTTC